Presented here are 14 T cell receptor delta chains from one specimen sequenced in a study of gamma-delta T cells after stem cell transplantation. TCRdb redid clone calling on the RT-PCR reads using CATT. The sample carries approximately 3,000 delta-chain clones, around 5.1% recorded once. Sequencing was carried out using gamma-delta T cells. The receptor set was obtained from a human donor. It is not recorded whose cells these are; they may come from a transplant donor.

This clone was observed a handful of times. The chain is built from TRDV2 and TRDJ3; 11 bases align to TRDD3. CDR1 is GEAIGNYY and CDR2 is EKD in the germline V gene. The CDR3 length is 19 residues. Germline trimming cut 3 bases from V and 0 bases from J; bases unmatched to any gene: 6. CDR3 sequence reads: CACDFLGDTISWDTRQMFF. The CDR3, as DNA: TGTGCCTGTGACTTTCTGGGGGATACAATCTCCTGGGACACCCGACAGATGTTTTTC.

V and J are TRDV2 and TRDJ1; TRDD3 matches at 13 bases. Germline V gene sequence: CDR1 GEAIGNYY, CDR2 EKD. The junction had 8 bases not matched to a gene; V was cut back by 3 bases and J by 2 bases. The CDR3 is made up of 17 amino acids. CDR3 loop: CACDAVLGDTQTDKLIF. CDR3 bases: TGTGCCTGTGACGCCGTACTGGGGGATACGCAAACCGATAAACTCATCTTT.

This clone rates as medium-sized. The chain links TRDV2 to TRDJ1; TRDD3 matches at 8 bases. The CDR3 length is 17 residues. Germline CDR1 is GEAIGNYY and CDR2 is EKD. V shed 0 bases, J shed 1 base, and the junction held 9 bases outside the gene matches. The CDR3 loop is CACDTLLGGQPTDKLIF. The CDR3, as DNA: TGTGCCTGTGACACCCTACTGGGGGGACAACCCACCGATAAACTCATCTTT.

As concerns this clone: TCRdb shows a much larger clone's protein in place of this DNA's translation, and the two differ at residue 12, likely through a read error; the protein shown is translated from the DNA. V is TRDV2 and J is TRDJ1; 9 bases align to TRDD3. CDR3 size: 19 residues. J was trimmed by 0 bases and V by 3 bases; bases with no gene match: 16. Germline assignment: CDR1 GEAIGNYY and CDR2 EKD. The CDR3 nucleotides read TGTGCCTGTGACTACCTTAAGGGGATACGGGGCGGCGACACCGATAAACTCATCTTT. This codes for CACDYLKGIRGGDTDKLIF.

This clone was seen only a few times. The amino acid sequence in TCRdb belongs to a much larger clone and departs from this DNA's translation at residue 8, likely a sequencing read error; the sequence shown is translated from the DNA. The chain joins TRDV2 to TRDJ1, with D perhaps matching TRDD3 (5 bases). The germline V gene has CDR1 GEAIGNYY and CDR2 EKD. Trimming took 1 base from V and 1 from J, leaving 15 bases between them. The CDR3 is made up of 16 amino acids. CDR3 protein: CACDTMARGPTDKLIF. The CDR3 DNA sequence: TGTGCCTGTGACACAATGGCTAGGGGACCCACCGATAAACTCATCTTT.

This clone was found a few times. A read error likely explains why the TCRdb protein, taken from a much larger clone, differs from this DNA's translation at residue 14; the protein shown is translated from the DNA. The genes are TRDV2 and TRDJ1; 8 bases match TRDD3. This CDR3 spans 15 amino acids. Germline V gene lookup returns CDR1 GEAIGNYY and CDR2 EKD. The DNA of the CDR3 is TGTGCCTGTGACACCGTCGGGCGGGATACGGGTAAACTCACCTTT. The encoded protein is CACDTVGRDTGKLTF.

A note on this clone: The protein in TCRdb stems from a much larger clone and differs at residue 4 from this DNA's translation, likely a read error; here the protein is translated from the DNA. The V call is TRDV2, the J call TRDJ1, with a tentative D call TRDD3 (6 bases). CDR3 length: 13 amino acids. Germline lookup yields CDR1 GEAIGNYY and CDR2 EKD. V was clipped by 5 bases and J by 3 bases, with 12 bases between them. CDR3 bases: TGTGCCTGTGGCGCCTGGGGTGCCGATAAACTCATCTTT. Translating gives CACGAWGADKLIF.

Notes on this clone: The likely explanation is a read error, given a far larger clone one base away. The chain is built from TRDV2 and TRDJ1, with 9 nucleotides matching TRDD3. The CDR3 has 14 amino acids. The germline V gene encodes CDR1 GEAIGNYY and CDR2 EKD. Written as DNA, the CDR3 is TGTGCCTGTGACCGACTGGGGGAGTCCGATAAACCCATCTTT. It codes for CACDRLGESDKPIF.

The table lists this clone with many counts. CDR3 nucleotide sequence: TGTGCCTGTGATAACTGGGGGATAGAAAGCTCCTGGGACACCCGACAGATGTTTTTC. As protein: CACDNWGIESSWDTRQMFF. This sequence joins TRDV2 and TRDJ3, with TRDD3 matching over 11 bases. Trimming at V came to 4 bases and at J to 0 bases, leaving 7 bases not matched to a gene. In germline, CDR1 is GEAIGNYY, CDR2 EKD. The CDR3 is made up of 19 amino acids.

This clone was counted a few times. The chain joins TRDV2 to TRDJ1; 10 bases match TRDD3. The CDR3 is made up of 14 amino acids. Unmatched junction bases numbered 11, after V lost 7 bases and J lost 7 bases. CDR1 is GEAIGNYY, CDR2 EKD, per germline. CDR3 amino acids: CACKELGDRGKLIF. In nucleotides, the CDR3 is TGTGCCTGCAAAGAACTGGGGGATCGAGGTAAACTCATCTTT.

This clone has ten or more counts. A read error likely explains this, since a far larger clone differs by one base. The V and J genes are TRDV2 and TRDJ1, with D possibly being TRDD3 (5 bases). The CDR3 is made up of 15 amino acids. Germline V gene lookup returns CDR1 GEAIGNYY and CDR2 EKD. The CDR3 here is CARDTVGTYTDKLIF. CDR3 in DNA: TGTGCCCGTGACACAGTGGGGACGTACACCGATAAACTCATCTTT.

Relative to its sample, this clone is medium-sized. CDR3 residues: CACDTILGDTADTRQMFF. In nucleotides, the CDR3 is TGTGCCTGTGACACGATACTGGGGGATACGGCGGACACCCGACAGATGTTTTTC. The chain is built from TRDV2 and TRDJ3; 13 nucleotides line up with TRDD3. The length of the CDR3 is 18 residues. With V trimmed by 1 base and J by 6 bases, 5 bases remained unmatched. CDR1 is GEAIGNYY, CDR2 EKD, per germline.

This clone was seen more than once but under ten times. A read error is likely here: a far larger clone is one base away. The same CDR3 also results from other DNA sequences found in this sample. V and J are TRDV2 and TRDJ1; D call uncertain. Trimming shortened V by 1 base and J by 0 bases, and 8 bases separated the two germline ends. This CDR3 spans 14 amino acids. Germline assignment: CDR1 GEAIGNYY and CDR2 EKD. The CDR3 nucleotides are TGTGCCTGTGACACTGTGGGCAACACCGATAAACTCATCTTT. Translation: CACDTVGNTDKLIF.

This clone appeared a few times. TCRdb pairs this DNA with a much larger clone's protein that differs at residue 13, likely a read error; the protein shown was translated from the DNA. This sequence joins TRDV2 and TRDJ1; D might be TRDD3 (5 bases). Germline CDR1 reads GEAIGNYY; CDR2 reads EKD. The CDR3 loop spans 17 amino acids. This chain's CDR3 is CACDTVGVGLYTVKLIF. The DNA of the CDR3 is TGTGCCTGTGACACCGTTGGGGTCGGATTATACACCGTTAAACTCATCTTT.